This TCR beta chain came from a study of human T cells and chemical hapten exposure. This clonotype was recorded at least ten times. J gave up 7 bases and V 2 bases, and 5 bases lay outside the gene matches. This CDR3 is built from 15 residues. Germline V CDR1 and CDR2: WSHSY, SAAADI. From the RACE reads, TCRdb called clonotypes with MiXCR, one entry per CDR3 protein. The sample has more than 80,000 distinct CDR3 sequences, 9.5% to 14% seen once. Time point reported: pre-sensitization, week 0. Indicated treatment: therapeutic diphenylcyclopropenone sensitization with weekly scalp DPC. The V and J genes are TRBV10-2 and TRBJ2-1, with 10 bases lining up with TRBD2. The sample here was whole blood, taken in connection with sensitization to the hapten diphenylcyclopropenone (DPC). The source of this sequence is a woman aged 55-70 years with alopecia areata. Some clones in this sample may be carry-over from other donors' samples. Written as DNA, the CDR3 is TGCGCCAGCAGTGAGCTAGCGGGGGTGCAGAATGAGCAGTTCTTC. Protein sequence: CASSELAGVQNEQFF.